This TCR beta chain was captured in a study of blood T cells in healthy people across ages. The germline V and J ends were trimmed by 2 bases and 7 bases, with 7 bases remaining between them. Germline CDR1 reads MNHEY; CDR2 reads SVGAGI. The CDR3 length is 12 residues. General study findings and limits: Naive CD4+ cells and diversity were both higher in long-lived donors than in aged donors.

Of note for this clonotype: The antigen is undetermined.

Next came a second PCR, run for about 7 to 12 cycles, which used a sample-barcoded 5' primer along with a J-beta primer mix. Using its own MiXCR run on the 5' RACE reads, TCRdb lists one record per CDR3 protein. The data show some 320,000 distinct CDR3 sequences, with less than 30% seen just once and 29% held by the top ten. The receptor was isolated from a woman in her 70s in good health. The chain joins TRBV6-5 to TRBJ2-3; TRBD2 might be the D (6 bases). Sequenced input: blood. CDR3 nucleotide sequence: TGTGCCAGCAGTTACGGGGGGTATACGCAGTATTTT. Its translation: CASSYGGYTQYF.